This record looks at one TCR beta chain sequence and its context. The data belong to a study of blood T cell repertoires in COVID-19. The length of the CDR3 is 14 residues. V shed 3 bases and J shed 2 bases, with 11 bases lying between them. CDR1 is GTSNPN, CDR2 SVGIG, per germline (reference sequence). Recovered participants had two consecutive negative NP/OP PCR tests, healthcare professional clearance, or symptom resolution. Profiling relied on immunoSEQ multiplex PCR, and the TCRdb table lists in-frame clones only, not all of them. The sample carries under 200,000 clones, about 90% recorded once. The sample was PBMCs or T cells enriched from blood (not recorded which). V is TRBV30 and J is TRBJ2-1; D might be TRBD2 (6 bases). This clonotype was sampled from a woman aged 50 to 65 who had recovered from COVID-19. For the CDR3, the DNA is TGTGCCTGGAGAATCGGGAGAACCTACAATGAGCAGTTCTTC. Translation gives CAWRIGRTYNEQFF.